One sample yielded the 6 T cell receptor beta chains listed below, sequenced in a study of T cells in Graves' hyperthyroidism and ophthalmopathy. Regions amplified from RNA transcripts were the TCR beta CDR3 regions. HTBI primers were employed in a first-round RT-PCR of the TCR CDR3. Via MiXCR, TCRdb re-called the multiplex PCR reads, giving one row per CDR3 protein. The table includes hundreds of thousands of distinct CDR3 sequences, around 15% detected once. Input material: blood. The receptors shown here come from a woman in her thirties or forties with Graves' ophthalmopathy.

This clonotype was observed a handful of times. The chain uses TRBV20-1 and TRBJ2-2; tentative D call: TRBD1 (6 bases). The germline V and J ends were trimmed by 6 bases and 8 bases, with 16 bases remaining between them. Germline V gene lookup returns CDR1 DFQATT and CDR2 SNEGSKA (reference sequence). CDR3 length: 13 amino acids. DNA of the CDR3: TGCAGTGCCCTGGGGACAAATGAGGGGGAGCTGTTTTTT. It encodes CSALGTNEGELFF.

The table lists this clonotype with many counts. CDR3 residues: CASSLRTVTNNSPLHF. The CDR3 region has the DNA TGTGCCAGCAGTCTACGGACAGTCACTAATAATTCACCCCTCCACTTT. The chain has TRBV12-3 or TRBV12-4 and TRBJ1-6; possible D gene TRBD1, 6 bases. The V end lost 5 bases, the J end lost 5 bases, and 16 bases lay between the germline ends. The CDR3 runs 16 residues.

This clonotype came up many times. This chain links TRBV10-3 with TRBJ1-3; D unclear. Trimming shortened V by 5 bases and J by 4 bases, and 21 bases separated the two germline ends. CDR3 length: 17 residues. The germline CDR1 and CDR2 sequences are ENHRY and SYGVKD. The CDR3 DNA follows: TGTGCCATCAGTACCCCCGACCGGGGTGTGGGCGGAAACACCATATATTTT. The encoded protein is CAISTPDRGVGGNTIYF.

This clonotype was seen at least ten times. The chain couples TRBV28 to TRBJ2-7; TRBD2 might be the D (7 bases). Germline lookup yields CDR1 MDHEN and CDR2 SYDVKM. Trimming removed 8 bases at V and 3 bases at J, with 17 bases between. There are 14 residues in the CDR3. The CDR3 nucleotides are TGTGCCAGCCGTCCAGCGGGGACACTCTACGAGCAGTACTTC. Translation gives CASRPAGTLYEQYF.

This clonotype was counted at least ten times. This CDR3 reads CASRGIQGRYNSPLHF. Here the CDR3 DNA reads TGTGCCAGCAGGGGGATACAGGGGAGGTATAATTCACCCCTCCACTTT. V is TRBV2 and J is TRBJ1-6, with 7 positions matching TRBD1. This CDR3 spans 16 amino acids. J lost 4 bases, V lost 6 bases, and 9 bases had no gene match. The V gene's germline CDR1 is SNHLY and CDR2 FYNNEI.

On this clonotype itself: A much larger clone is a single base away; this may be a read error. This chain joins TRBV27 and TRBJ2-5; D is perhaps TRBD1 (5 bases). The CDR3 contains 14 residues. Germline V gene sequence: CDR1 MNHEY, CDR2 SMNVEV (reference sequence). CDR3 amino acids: CARSFGNRQETQYF. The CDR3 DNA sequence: TGTGCCCGCAGTTTTGGGAACAGGCAAGAGACCCAGTACTTC.